This TCR beta chain was profiled in a study of neurological immune-mediated disorders. It was by 5'RACE with 10-nucleotide random UMIs that the cDNA was made. TCRdb fed the 5' RACE reads into MiXCR, producing one record per CDR3 protein. The repertoire consists of under 70,000 distinct CDR3 sequences, with 20% to 30% occurring once and the leading ten covering about 5%. This clonotype was detected many times. Its specificity is not known. V lost 3 bases to trimming and J lost 2 bases; unmatched junction nucleotides: 6. The CDR3 totals 15 residues. Germline CDR1 is SGHRS and CDR2 is YFSETQ. General study points: It was HTLV-1-associated myelopathy that showed the most TCR clonal expansion, while multiple sclerosis showed the least, falling below healthy controls.

As to time point: technical triplicate 2. The source material was PBMCs. This receptor was identified in a man aged 55 to 70 with HTLV-1-associated myelopathy (HAM/TSP). The V and J genes are TRBV5-1 and TRBJ2-7; 9 positions agree with TRBD1. CDR3 DNA: TGCGCCAGCAGCTGGGGGGACAGGGCCGCCTACGAGCAGTACTTC. It encodes CASSWGDRAAYEQYF.